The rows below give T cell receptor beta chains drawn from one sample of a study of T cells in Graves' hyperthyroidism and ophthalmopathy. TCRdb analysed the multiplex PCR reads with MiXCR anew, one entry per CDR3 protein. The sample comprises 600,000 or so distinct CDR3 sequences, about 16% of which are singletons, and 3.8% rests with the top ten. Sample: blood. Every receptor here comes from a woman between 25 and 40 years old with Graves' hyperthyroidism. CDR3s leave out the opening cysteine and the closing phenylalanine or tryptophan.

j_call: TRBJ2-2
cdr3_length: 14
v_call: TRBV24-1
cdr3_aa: ATSRADGANTGELF

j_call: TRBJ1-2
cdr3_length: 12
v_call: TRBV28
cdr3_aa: ASSTGGGGDGYT

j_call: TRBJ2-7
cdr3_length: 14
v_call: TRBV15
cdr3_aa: ATSRDRTGSTYEQY

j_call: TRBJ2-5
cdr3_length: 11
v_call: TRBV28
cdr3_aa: ASSLCSGRTQY

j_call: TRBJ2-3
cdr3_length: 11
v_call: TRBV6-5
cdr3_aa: ASSYSSTDTQY

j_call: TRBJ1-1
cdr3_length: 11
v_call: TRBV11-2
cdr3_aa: ASSLGQSLGAF

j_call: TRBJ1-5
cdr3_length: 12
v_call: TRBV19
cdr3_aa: ASSPSRGDQPQH

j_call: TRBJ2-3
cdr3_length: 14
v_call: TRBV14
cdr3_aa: ASSQDVASRADTQY

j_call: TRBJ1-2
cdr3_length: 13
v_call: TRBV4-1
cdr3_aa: ASSQDVGSGYGYT

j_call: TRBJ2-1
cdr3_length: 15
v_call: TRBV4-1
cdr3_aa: ASSQEPGLAVYNEQF

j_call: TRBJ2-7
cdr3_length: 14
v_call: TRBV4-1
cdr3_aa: ASSQETGQRRDEQY

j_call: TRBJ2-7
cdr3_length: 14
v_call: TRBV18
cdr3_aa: ASSPPVPDSFLEQY

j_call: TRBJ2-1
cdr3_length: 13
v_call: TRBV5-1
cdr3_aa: ASSLGGPISSEQF

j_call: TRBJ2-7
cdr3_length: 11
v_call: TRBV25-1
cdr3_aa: ASADGGGYEQY

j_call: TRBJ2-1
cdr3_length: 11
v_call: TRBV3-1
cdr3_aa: ASSQGDNYEQF

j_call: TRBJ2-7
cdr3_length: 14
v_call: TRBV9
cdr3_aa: ASSVDPRTPPYEQY

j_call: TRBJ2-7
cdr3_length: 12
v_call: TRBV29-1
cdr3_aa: SVVPGLAGIEQY

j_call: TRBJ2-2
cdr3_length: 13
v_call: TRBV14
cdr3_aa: ASSQALAGTGELF